Shown below are 9 T cell receptor beta chains from a single sample sequenced in a study of shared clonotypes between healthy human individuals (dated by TCRdb to the early 2020s). Libraries were made using the immunoSEQ multiplex PCR assay. Drawn from immuneACCESS, this table holds only the in-frame rearrangements with V and J called that TCRdb kept. Clones are partly lost; checked studies trace under half to an unresolved V gene and leave the rest unexplained. This sample holds 2 million to 3 million clones; 93% were observed only once. The top ten clonotypes cover about 0.38% of the sample. The sequencing sample was made of naive CD4+ T cells from PBMCs. What the cell subset or site label conveys for this sample: CD45RA+ positively selected. These receptors came from a man younger than 35 in good health. Some clones in this sample may be carry-over from other donors' samples.

This clone was found once. This chain's CDR3 is CASSLAPAGVGYTDTQYF. Here the CDR3 DNA reads TGTGCCAGCAGCTTGGCCCCGGCGGGGGTCGGGTACACAGATACGCAGTATTTT. The V call is TRBV5-6, the J call TRBJ2-3, with 7 bases fitting TRBD2. Germline loops: CDR1 SGHDT, CDR2 YYEEEE. The CDR3 is 18 residues long. The V and J ends lost 0 bases and 2 bases, in that order; junction bases with no gene match: 12.

This chain joins TRBV2 and TRBJ1-6; D not resolved. The CDR3 runs 11 residues. CDR1 and CDR2 (germline): SNHLY, FYNNEI. V shed 5 bases and J shed 9 bases, with 5 bases lying between them. CDR3 protein: CASSTFSPLHF. The DNA of the CDR3 is TGTGCCAGCAGTACGTTTTCACCCCTCCACTTT. Looking up the rest from reference TRBV2 and TRBJ1-6 gives the full variable domain: EPEVTQTPSHQVTQMGQEVILRCVPISNHLYFYWYRQILGQKVEFLVSFYNNEISEKSEIFDDQFSVERPDGSNFTLKIRSTKLEDSAMYFCASSTFSPLHFGNGTRLTVT.

This clone appeared a few times. The CDR3, as DNA: TGTGCCAGCAGGTCCTTCGGGAGAGAGCTGTTTTTT. It is translated as CASRSFGRELFF. This chain connects TRBV2 to TRBJ2-2; a weak D match, TRBD2 (6 bases). The V gene lost 6 bases and the J gene lost 11 bases, with 13 bases spanning the gap. The germline gives CDR1 SNHLY, CDR2 FYNNEI. The CDR3 is 12 residues long. Full variable domain (outside the CDR3, taken from reference TRBV2 and TRBJ2-2): EPEVTQTPSHQVTQMGQEVILRCVPISNHLYFYWYRQILGQKVEFLVSFYNNEISEKSEIFDDQFSVERPDGSNFTLKIRSTKLEDSAMYFCASRSFGRELFFGEGSRLTVL.

V is TRBV18 and J is TRBJ2-3; D is unresolved. Trimming removed 3 bases from V and 2 bases from J, with 9 bases in between. Germline V CDR1 and CDR2: KGHSH, LQKENI. The CDR3 spans 14 residues. The CDR3: CASSPRINTDTQYF. For the CDR3, the DNA is TGTGCCAGCTCACCTCGGATTAACACAGATACGCAGTATTTT. Supplemented by reference TRBV18 and TRBJ2-3, the full variable domain reads NAGVMQNPRHLVRRRGQEARLRCSPMKGHSHVYWYRQLPEEGLKFMVYLQKENIIDESGMPKERFSAEFPKEGPSILRIQQVVRGDSAAYFCASSPRINTDTQYFGPGTRLTVL.

The V gene is TRBV5-1, the J gene TRBJ2-7; D gene uncertain. Germline V lookup: CDR1 SGHRS, CDR2 YFSETQ. Trimming took off 4 bases at V and 0 bases at J, with 14 bases between the two ends. The CDR3 loop spans 15 amino acids. CDR3 sequence: CASSPRTSNSYEQYF. The CDR3 DNA follows: TGCGCCAGCAGCCCGCGGACGTCCAACTCCTACGAGCAGTACTTC.

This chain joins TRBV7-9 and TRBJ2-7, with D possibly being TRBD2 (6 bases). Germline V CDR1 and CDR2: SEHNR, FQNEAQ (reference sequence). Trimming took 6 bases from V and 2 from J, leaving 14 bases between them. This CDR3 comprises 14 residues. The CDR3 region is CASRLGGAAYEQYF. CDR3 in DNA: TGTGCCAGCAGGCTCGGGGGAGCTGCCTACGAGCAGTACTTC.

J is TRBJ2-3 and V is TRBV4-1; 9 bases are shared with TRBD1. The CDR3 covers 16 residues. V trimming: 3 bases; J trimming: 1 base; junction bases outside the gene matches: 5. Germline CDR1 and CDR2: MGHRA and YSYEKL. The CDR3 coding sequence is TGCGCCAGCAGCCACGCGGACAGGGGTGGCACAGATACGCAGTATTTT. Encoded protein: CASSHADRGGTDTQYF.

The chain uses TRBV7-2 and TRBJ2-5, with 8 nucleotides matching TRBD2. Looked up from germline, CDR1 is SGHTA and CDR2 is FQGNSA. The junction had 16 bases not matched to a gene; V was cut back by 8 bases and J by 5 bases. The CDR3 length is 16 residues. The CDR3 loop is CASGLGPAGVGETQYF. The CDR3, as DNA: TGTGCCAGCGGTTTAGGCCCAGCGGGAGTCGGCGAGACCCAGTACTTC.

The genes are TRBV5-4 and TRBJ2-1; D may be TRBD2 (6 bases). V dropped 3 bases and J dropped 8 bases, with 24 bases sitting between them. CDR1 is SGHNT and CDR2 is YYREEE in the germline V gene (reference sequence). This CDR3 region has 17 residues. The CDR3 DNA sequence: TGTGCCAGCAGCTCACCCGGGGCGGGGAAGGGTAGGGATGAGCAGTTCTTC. Translation: CASSSPGAGKGRDEQFF.